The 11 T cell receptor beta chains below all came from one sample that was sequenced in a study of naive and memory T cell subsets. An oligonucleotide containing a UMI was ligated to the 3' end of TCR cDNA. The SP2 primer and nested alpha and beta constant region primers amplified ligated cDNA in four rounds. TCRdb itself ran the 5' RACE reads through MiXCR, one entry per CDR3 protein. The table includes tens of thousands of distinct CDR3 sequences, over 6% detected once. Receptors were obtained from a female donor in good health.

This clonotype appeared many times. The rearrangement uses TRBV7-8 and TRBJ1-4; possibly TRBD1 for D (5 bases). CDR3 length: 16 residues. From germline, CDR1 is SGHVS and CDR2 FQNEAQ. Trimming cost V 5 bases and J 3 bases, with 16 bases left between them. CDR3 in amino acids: CASSLTWTGPNEKLFF. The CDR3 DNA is TGTGCCAGCAGCCTTACCTGGACGGGACCTAATGAAAAACTGTTTTTT.

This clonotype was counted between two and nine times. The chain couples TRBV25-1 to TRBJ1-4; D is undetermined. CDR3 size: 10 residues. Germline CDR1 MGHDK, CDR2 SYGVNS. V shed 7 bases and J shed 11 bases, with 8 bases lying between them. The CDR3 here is CASMYGKLFF. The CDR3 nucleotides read TGTGCCAGCATGTACGGGAAACTGTTTTTT.

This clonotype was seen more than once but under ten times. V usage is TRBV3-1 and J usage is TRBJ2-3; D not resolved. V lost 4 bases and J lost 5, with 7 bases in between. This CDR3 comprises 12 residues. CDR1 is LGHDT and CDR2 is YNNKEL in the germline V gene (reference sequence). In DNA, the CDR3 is TGTGCCAGCAGCCCCCGAAGAGATACGCAGTATTTT. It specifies CASSPRRDTQYF.

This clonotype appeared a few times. CDR3 region: CASLSGGASYNEQFF. For the CDR3, the DNA is TGTGCCAGCCTTTCCGGGGGGGCCTCCTACAATGAGCAGTTCTTC. The rearrangement joins TRBV28 to TRBJ2-1; 8 bases match TRBD2. The CDR3 extends over 15 amino acids. Germline V CDR1 and CDR2: MDHEN, SYDVKM. The junction had 6 bases not matched to a gene; V was cut back by 8 bases and J by 0 bases.

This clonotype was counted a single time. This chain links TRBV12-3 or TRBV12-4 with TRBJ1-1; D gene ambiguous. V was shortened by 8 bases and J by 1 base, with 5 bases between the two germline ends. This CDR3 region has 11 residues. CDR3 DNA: TGTGCCAGCCGGCGGAACACTGAAGCTTTCTTT. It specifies CASRRNTEAFF.

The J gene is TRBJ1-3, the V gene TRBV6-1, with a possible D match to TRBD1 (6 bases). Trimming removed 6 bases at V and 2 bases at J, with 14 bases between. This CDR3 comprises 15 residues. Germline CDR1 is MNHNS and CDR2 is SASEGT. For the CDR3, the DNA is TGTGCCAGCAGGCCCGCTGGGGGGCCTGGAAACACCATATATTTT. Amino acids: CASRPAGGPGNTIYF.

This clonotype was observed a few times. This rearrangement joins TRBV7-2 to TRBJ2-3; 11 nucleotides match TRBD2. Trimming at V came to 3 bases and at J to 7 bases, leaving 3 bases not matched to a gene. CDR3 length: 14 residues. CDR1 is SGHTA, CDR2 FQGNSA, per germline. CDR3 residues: CASSFSGGANTQYF. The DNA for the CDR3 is TGTGCCAGCAGCTTTAGCGGGGGGGCGAATACGCAGTATTTT.

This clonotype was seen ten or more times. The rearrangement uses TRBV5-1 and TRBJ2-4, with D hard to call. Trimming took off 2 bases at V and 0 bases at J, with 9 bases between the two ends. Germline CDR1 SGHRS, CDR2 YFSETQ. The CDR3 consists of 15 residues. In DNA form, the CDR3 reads TGCGCCAGCAGCTTACCGGCCATAGCCAAAAACATTCAGTACTTC. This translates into CASSLPAIAKNIQYF.

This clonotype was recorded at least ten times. This chain's CDR3 is CSASNTGSYSGANVLTF. CDR3 DNA sequence: TGCAGTGCTAGTAACACAGGGAGTTACTCTGGGGCCAACGTCCTGACTTTC. V usage is TRBV20-1 and J usage is TRBJ2-6, with D perhaps TRBD1 (6 bases). The ends were cut back, 3 bases at V and 0 bases at J, with 15 bases in the middle. The length of the CDR3 is 17 residues. Germline V gene data show CDR1 as DFQATT and CDR2 as SNEGSKA (reference sequence).

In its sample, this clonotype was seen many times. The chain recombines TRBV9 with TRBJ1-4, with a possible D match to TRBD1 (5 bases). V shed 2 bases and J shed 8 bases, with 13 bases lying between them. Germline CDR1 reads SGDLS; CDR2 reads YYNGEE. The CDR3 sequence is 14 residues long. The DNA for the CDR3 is TGTGCCAGCAGCGTCGGGACCTTGACCGAAAAACTGTTTTTT. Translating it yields CASSVGTLTEKLFF.

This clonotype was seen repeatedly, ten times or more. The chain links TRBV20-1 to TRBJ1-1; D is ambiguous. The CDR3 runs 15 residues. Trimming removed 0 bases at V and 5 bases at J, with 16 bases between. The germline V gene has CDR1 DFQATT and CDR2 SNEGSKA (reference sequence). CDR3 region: CSARERSGERTEAFF. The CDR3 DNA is TGCAGTGCTAGAGAGAGGAGCGGAGAAAGGACTGAAGCTTTCTTT.